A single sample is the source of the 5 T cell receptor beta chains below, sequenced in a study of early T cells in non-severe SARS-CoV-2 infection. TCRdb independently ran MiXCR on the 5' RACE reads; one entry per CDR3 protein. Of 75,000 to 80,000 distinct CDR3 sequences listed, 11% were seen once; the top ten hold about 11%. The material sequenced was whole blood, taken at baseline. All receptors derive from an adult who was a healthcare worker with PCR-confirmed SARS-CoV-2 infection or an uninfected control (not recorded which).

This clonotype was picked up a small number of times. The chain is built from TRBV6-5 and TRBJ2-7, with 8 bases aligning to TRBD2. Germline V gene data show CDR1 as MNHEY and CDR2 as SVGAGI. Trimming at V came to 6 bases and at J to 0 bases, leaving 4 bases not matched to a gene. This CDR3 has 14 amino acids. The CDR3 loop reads CASRKLADSYEQYF. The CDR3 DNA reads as TGTGCCAGCAGAAAACTAGCGGACTCCTACGAGCAGTACTTC.

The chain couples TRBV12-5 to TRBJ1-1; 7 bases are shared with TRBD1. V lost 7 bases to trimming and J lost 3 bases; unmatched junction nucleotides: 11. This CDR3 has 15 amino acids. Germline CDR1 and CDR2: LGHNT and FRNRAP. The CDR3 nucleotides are TGTGCTAGTGCTAAAGCCGACAGGGCCCACACTGAAGCTTTCTTT. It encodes CASAKADRAHTEAFF.

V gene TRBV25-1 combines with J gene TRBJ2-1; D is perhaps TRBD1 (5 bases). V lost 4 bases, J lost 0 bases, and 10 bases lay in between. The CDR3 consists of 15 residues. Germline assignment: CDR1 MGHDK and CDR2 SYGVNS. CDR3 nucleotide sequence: TGTGCCAGCAGTGCCCCAGGGTTCTCCTACAATGAGCAGTTCTTC. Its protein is CASSAPGFSYNEQFF.

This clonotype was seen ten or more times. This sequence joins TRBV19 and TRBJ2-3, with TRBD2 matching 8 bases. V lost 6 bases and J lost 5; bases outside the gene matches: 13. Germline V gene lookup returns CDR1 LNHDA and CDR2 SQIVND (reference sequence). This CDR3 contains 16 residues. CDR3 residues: CASRGAGGRDLDTQYF. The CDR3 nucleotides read TGTGCCAGTAGAGGGGCGGGGGGCCGAGACCTAGATACGCAGTATTTT.

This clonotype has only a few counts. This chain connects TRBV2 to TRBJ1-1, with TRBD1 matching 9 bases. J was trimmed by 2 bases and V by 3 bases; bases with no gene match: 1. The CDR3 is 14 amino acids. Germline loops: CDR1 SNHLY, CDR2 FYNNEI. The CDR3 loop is CASSEGQGNTEAFF. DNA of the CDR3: TGTGCCAGCAGTGAGGGACAGGGCAACACTGAAGCTTTCTTT.